This passage covers 21 T cell receptor beta chains from one sample sequenced in a study of blood T cell repertoires in COVID-19. Sequencing was performed with immunoSEQ multiplex PCR; in TCRdb, only in-frame clones are kept and a portion is missing. Among more than 200,000 clones listed, 80% to 85% were seen once. Sequencing used peripheral blood. The receptors originated from a middle-aged man with acute or convalescent COVID-19.

The chain recombines TRBV27 with TRBJ2-7; D possibly corresponds to TRBD2 (5 bases). From germline, CDR1 is MNHEY and CDR2 SMNVEV (reference sequence). Trimming cost V 2 bases and J 4 bases, with 9 bases left between them. The CDR3 length is 13 residues. In DNA form, the CDR3 reads TGTGCCAGCAGTTTAGCGGGTCAGTACGAGCAGTACTTC. This translates into CASSLAGQYEQYF.

Concerning this clone: Other nucleotide sequences in the sample specify the same CDR3. This chain joins TRBV6-5 and TRBJ1-6; 7 positions agree with TRBD1. The germline CDR1 and CDR2 sequences are MNHEY and SVGAGI. The CDR3 length is 15 residues. V was clipped by 2 bases and J by 3 bases; unmatched bases: 1. CDR3 coding DNA: TGTGCCAGCAGTTACGACAGGGACTATAATTCACCCCTCCACTTT. Amino acid sequence: CASSYDRDYNSPLHF.

The chain links TRBV3-1 (or the pseudogene TRBV3-2) to TRBJ1-2; D not resolved. Trimming stripped 0 bases from V and 5 bases from J, with 10 bases between. Germline assignment: CDR1 LGHDT and CDR2 YNNKEL (reference sequence). The CDR3 is made up of 14 amino acids. The CDR3 reads CASSQDSGRYGYTF. The CDR3 bases are TGTGCCAGCAGCCAAGATTCGGGGAGGTATGGCTACACCTTC.

This sequence joins TRBV25-1 and TRBJ1-2; 8 nucleotides match TRBD1. CDR1 is MGHDK, CDR2 SYGVNS, per germline. With 4 bases clipped from V and 8 bases from J, the junction kept 9 bases outside the gene matches. The CDR3 has 14 amino acids. This CDR3 reads CASSARTGNEGYTF. The CDR3 coding sequence is TGTGCCAGCAGTGCCCGGACAGGGAATGAAGGCTACACCTTC.

The V gene is TRBV5-1, the J gene TRBJ2-7; 7 bases agree with TRBD1. The trim removed 4 bases at V and 0 bases at J, leaving 4 bases unmatched. CDR3 length: 14 residues. Germline-derived CDR1 and CDR2 are SGHRS and YFSETQ. Here the CDR3 reads CASSRAGGSYEQYF. The CDR3 DNA is TGCGCCAGCAGCCGGGCAGGGGGCTCCTACGAGCAGTACTTC.

This chain links TRBV7-9 with TRBJ1-4, with TRBD1 matching over 8 bases. Unmatched junction bases numbered 10, after V lost 5 bases and J lost 2 bases. The CDR3 is 17 residues long. Per the germline V gene, CDR1 is SEHNR and CDR2 is FQNEAQ (reference sequence). This chain's CDR3 is CASSLTTGAETNEKLFF. In nucleotides, the CDR3 is TGTGCCAGCAGCCTAACGACAGGGGCTGAGACTAATGAAAAACTGTTTTTT.

This sequence joins TRBV5-6 and TRBJ1-1; D gene unclear. Looked up from germline, CDR1 is SGHDT and CDR2 is YYEEEE. Trimming took 4 bases from V and 8 from J, leaving 12 bases between them. The CDR3 contains 12 residues. The CDR3 DNA is TGTGCCAGCAGCATCACTAAGAACGAAGCTTTCTTT. As protein: CASSITKNEAFF.

In this sample, this clone turned up a few times. The chain links TRBV6-1 to TRBJ2-2; TRBD1 might be the D (6 bases). V lost 3 bases and J 1 base, leaving 15 bases between the germline ends. This CDR3 spans 17 amino acids. Per the germline V gene, CDR1 is MNHNS and CDR2 is SASEGT. CDR3 DNA sequence: TGTGCCAGCAGTGACCCCCCCGACAGGTTGAACACCGGGGAGCTGTTTTTT. Its translation is CASSDPPDRLNTGELFF.

This clone was observed a single time. The V call is TRBV6-6, the J call TRBJ1-1; possible D gene TRBD1, 6 bases. CDR1 and CDR2 from the germline V gene are MNHNY and SVGAGI (reference sequence). Trimming stripped 0 bases from V and 10 bases from J, with 15 bases between. The CDR3 is 14 amino acids. CDR3 residues: CASSYSVGQGIAFF. The CDR3 DNA sequence: TGTGCCAGCAGTTACTCCGTGGGCCAGGGGATAGCTTTCTTT.

In this sample, this clone turned up many times. V and J are TRBV4-1 and TRBJ1-3, with TRBD1 matching over 9 bases. This CDR3 contains 15 residues. V was pared by 5 bases and J by 2 bases, with 4 bases of the junction left unmatched. Germline assignment: CDR1 MGHRA and CDR2 YSYEKL. Written as DNA, the CDR3 is TGCGCCAGCAGCGCGAACAGGGGGCCTGGAAACACCATATATTTT. This encodes CASSANRGPGNTIYF.

In its sample, this clone was seen once. The chain uses TRBV7-8 and TRBJ1-3; maybe TRBD1 (5 bases). The CDR3 length is 17 residues. Germline-derived CDR1 and CDR2 are SGHVS and FQNEAQ. V was clipped by 1 base and J by 0 bases, with 13 bases between them. CDR3 amino acids: CASSLVQESFSGNTIYF. For the CDR3, the DNA is TGTGCCAGCAGCTTAGTACAGGAAAGTTTCTCTGGAAACACCATATATTTT.

The rearrangement joins TRBV4-2 to TRBJ2-1, with TRBD2 matching 9 bases. This CDR3 has 17 residues. V was pared by 2 bases and J by 0 bases, with 5 bases of the junction left unmatched. The germline CDR1 and CDR2 sequences are LGHNA and YNFKEQ. The DNA of the CDR3 is TGTGCCAGCAGCCAACGTAGCGGGAGCGCCTCCTACAATGAGCAGTTCTTC. Its translation: CASSQRSGSASYNEQFF.

The rearrangement links TRBV29-1 to TRBJ2-7, with 10 bases matching TRBD2. Germline-derived CDR1 and CDR2 are SQVTM and ANQGSEA. This CDR3 has 15 amino acids. The junction had 14 bases not matched to a gene; V was cut back by 7 bases and J by 5 bases. As DNA, the CDR3 is TGCAGCGCAACATCACCTAGCGGGAGTTTGAACGAGCAGTACTTC. It specifies CSATSPSGSLNEQYF.

The chain has TRBV30 and TRBJ1-2; 7 bases are a match to TRBD1. Germline V gives CDR1 GTSNPN, CDR2 SVGIG (reference sequence). The CDR3 totals 15 residues. V was clipped by 0 bases and J by 2 bases; unmatched bases: 6. This CDR3 reads CAWSVPGRGNYGYTF. The CDR3, as DNA: TGTGCCTGGAGTGTACCAGGCAGGGGGAACTATGGCTACACCTTC. Filled out from reference TRBV30 and TRBJ1-2, the complete variable domain reads SQTIHQWPATLVQPVGSPLSLECTVEGTSNPNLYWYRQAAGRGLQLLFYSVGIGQISSEVPQNLSASRPQDRQFILSSKKLLLSDSGFYLCAWSVPGRGNYGYTFGSGTRLTVV.

The chain is built from TRBV9 and TRBJ2-2; possible D gene TRBD1, 6 bases. From germline, CDR1 is SGDLS and CDR2 YYNGEE. Trimming stripped 4 bases from V and 3 bases from J, with 13 bases between. The CDR3 is made up of 15 amino acids. This CDR3 reads CASSPQGRYTGELFF. The CDR3, as DNA: TGTGCCAGCAGCCCACAGGGAAGATACACCGGGGAGCTGTTTTTT.

This chain uses TRBV6-2 or TRBV6-3 with TRBJ2-3; 8 bases map to TRBD2. The CDR3 is 14 residues long. Germline V CDR1 and CDR2: MNHEY, SVGEGT. Trimming took 0 bases from V and 4 from J; bases not matched to a gene: 0. CDR3: CASSYSTSADTQYF. The DNA for the CDR3 is TGTGCCAGCAGTTACTCGACTAGCGCAGATACGCAGTATTTT.

V and J are TRBV23-1 and TRBJ2-5; weak D call: TRBD2 (5 bases). TRBV23-1 is an ORF; its function is uncertain. The V gene lost 3 bases and the J gene lost 0 bases, with 23 bases spanning the gap. The CDR3 has 19 amino acids. The CDR3 DNA sequence: TGCGCCAGCAGTCAGTCGCGCGCCCGGACTGACCCGTACCAAGAGACCCAGTACTTC. Residues: CASSQSRARTDPYQETQYF.

The chain has TRBV4-1 and TRBJ2-7; 10 bases align to TRBD1. The CDR3 spans 16 residues. Losses at the gene ends were 3 bases for V and 0 bases for J; bases not matched to a gene: 5. Germline assignment: CDR1 MGHRA and CDR2 YSYEKL. CDR3 DNA: TGCGCCAGCAGCCAGGACAGGGGGACCTTCTCCTACGAGCAGTACTTC. It encodes CASSQDRGTFSYEQYF.

This rearrangement joins TRBV19 to TRBJ1-3; TRBD1 is a possible D gene (6 bases). The V and J ends lost 5 bases and 1 base respectively, with 18 bases between them. The germline V gene encodes CDR1 LNHDA and CDR2 SQIVND (reference sequence). There are 17 residues in the CDR3. CDR3: CASSPRGGATSGNTIYF. In DNA, the CDR3 is TGTGCCAGTAGTCCCCGAGGGGGGGCGACATCTGGAAACACCATATATTTT.

The rearrangement links TRBV27 to TRBJ1-1; tentative D call: TRBD1 (5 bases). The CDR3 covers 14 residues. V lost 10 bases and J 3 bases, leaving 18 bases between the germline ends. Germline V gives CDR1 MNHEY, CDR2 SMNVEV (reference sequence). Here the CDR3 DNA reads TGTGCCATTCACTGGGGCGAACTACACACTGAAGCTTTCTTT. It specifies CAIHWGELHTEAFF.

This clone was seen only a few times. The rearrangement links TRBV4-2 to TRBJ1-3; D is uncertain. CDR1 is LGHNA and CDR2 is YNFKEQ in the germline V gene. Between the trimmed V and J ends, which lost 0 bases and 0 bases, there was a span of 15 bases. CDR3 length equals 18 residues. In DNA, the CDR3 is TGTGCCAGCAGCCAAGATTTCGGACTCCTAAGCTCTGGAAACACCATATATTTT. Protein sequence: CASSQDFGLLSSGNTIYF.